This section outlines one T cell receptor (beta chain) sequence together with its context. No antigen is known for it. Trimming left V 3 bases short and J 0 bases short, with 11 bases between. In germline, CDR1 is MGHRA, CDR2 YSYEKL. CDR3 size: 15 residues. Sequencing used immunoSEQ multiplex PCR; TCRdb keeps in-frame clones, though not all of them. Of over 400,000 clones listed, 85% to 90% are singletons. This entry is derived from a study of Ad26.COV2.S vaccination and SARS-CoV-2 variants. Study context: This donor came from the COV1001 trial of Ad26.COV2.S. The study gave Ad26.COV2.S intramuscularly, once or twice 56 days apart. General study findings and limits: Higher spike-specific TCR breadth was found in vaccine recipients than in placebo recipients.

Indicated treatment: some 20 received Ad26.COV2.S at low or high dose, single or two shots; several received placebo; per-sample allocation not given. On day 63 after the first injection, vaccine and placebo recipients gave samples. Its platform was an Ad26 vector, and its expressed antigen was Wuhan-strain SARS-CoV-2 spike. This TCR was recovered from a person aged 18-60 years who received the Ad26.COV2.S COVID-19 vaccine or a placebo. The sample consisted of peripheral blood, taken in a trial of Ad26.COV2.S vaccine versus placebo. This chain joins TRBV4-1 and TRBJ1-1; TRBD1 is a possible D gene (5 bases). CDR3: CASSHPGGMNTEAFF. DNA of the CDR3: TGCGCCAGCAGCCATCCTGGGGGGATGAACACTGAAGCTTTCTTT.